This TCR beta chain was sequenced during a study of Tregs in tolerant kidney transplant recipients. Study details: Sorting of CD4+CD25+CD127- cells followed approximately 3-day belatacept mixed lymphocyte reactions, sometimes with approximately five-day graft donor restimulation. Antibodies separated recipient from donor cells.

A note on this clone: The antigen is unknown.

Study outcomes and limitations: Expanding Tregs on activated donor B cells appeared to best identify donor-specific TCRbeta clones. The small number of patients limits these findings pending further validation.

V was pared by 5 bases and J by 0 bases, with 14 bases between. The CDR3 is made up of 17 amino acids. Germline-derived CDR1 and CDR2 are WNHNN and SYGVQD (reference sequence). Produced via immunoSEQ multiplex PCR; TCRdb's table is partial and in-frame only. The sample includes 35,000 to 50,000 clones, roughly 95% of them seen just once. The chain couples TRBV10-1 to TRBJ1-6; D gene uncertain. The TCR sequence derives from a human donor in good health. Material for sequencing was Tregs from blood cultured with allogeneic cells. CDR3: CASSLAESSSYNSPLHF. CDR3 nucleotides: TGCGCCAGCAGTCTGGCAGAGAGTAGCTCCTATAATTCACCCCTCCACTTT.